This T cell receptor beta chain is drawn from a study of T cell changes during pregnancy in multiple sclerosis. V was clipped by 7 bases and J by 5 bases; unmatched bases: 14. Germline CDR1 is SEHNR and CDR2 is FQNEAQ (reference sequence). The CDR3 has 15 amino acids. Sequencing was performed with immunoSEQ multiplex PCR; in TCRdb, only in-frame clones are kept and a portion is missing. The data contain about 84,000 clones, about 94% of them seen just once; the ten biggest clones take up around 0.91%. The chain couples TRBV7-9 to TRBJ2-7; 7 bases fit TRBD2. Sequencing used peripheral blood, obtained in the second trimester of pregnancy. This sequence was found in a female donor in good health, enrolled as a control in a pregnancy study. CDR3 sequence: CASTPYPAGVHEQYF. Here the CDR3 DNA reads TGTGCCAGCACCCCTTATCCGGCGGGGGTCCACGAGCAGTACTTC.